The clone carrying this T cell receptor beta chain was seen a handful of times. The data belong to a study of shared clonotypes between healthy human individuals. Germline CDR1 SGDLS, CDR2 YYNGEE. Trimming pared 4 bases from V and 5 bases from J, leaving 11 bases between. The CDR3 sequence is 13 residues long. Profiled with immunoSEQ multiplex PCR; TCRdb holds only in-frame clones, not every one. This sample has about a million clones; approximately 75% occur once, and the top ten carry approximately 0.95%. This clonotype originated in a man between 18 and 29 years old in good health. Some clones in this sample may be carry-over from other donors' samples. The sequenced material came from memory CD4+ T cells from PBMCs. Subset meaning: CD45RA-negative fraction. This chain links TRBV9 with TRBJ2-3; weak D call: TRBD1 (6 bases). The CDR3 loop is CASSTRDKDTQYF. CDR3 nucleotide sequence: TGTGCCAGCAGCACCCGGGACAAAGATACGCAGTATTTT.